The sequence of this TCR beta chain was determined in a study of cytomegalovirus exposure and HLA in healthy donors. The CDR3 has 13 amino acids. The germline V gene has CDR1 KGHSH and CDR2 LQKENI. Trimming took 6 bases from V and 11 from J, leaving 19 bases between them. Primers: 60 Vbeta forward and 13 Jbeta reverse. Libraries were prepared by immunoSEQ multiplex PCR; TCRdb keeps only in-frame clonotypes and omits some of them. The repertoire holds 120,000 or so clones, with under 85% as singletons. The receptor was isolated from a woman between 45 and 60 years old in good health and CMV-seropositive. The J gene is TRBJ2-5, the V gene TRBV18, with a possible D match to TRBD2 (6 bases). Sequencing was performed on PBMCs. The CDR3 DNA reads TGTGCCAGCTCGGCCGGGGACTCCAGGGAGCAGTACTTC. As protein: CASSAGDSREQYF.